This T cell receptor beta chain comes out of a study of blood T cell repertoires in COVID-19 (dated by TCRdb to 2018 to 2020). Turning to the overall study: The collaborator samples originated in the United States, Italy and Spain and spanned the acute and convalescent phases of COVID-19. The material from the prospective study consisted of cDNA or gDNA derived from T cells, B-cell-depleted T cells, or PBMCs. The dataset comprised deeply sampled blood TCRbeta repertoires from subjects exposed to, actively infected with, or recovered from COVID-19. A freely available public database, intended as a resource for researchers studying the immune response to SARS-CoV-2, is where the repertoires were released. The samples were drawn from the first 160 participants of the ongoing ImmuneRACE study and from about 1,200 subjects provided by 6 global collaborators. Nearly every sample came with metadata listing a de-identified subject ID, COVID-19 status, age in years and sex. Where available, HLA class I and class II types were taken from metadata supplied by the sample provider and were not determined by assay-based typing. The study at large found these results: How much clinical and demographic metadata was included differed by source and by participant, and the metadata was provided uncurated.

A word on this clone: Its antigen is still unknown. Base quality data are lacking; no much larger clone is found one base away.

The immunoSEQ Assay, a bias-controlled multiplex PCR, was used to amplify TCRbeta CDR3 regions from genomic DNA. Per the original workflow: Nucleated cell counts per sample were estimated from amplification of reference gene primers within the assay. To quantify the absolute abundance of each unique TCRbeta CDR3 rearrangement, sequence reads were collapsed and filtered. Productive Simpson clonality was computed per sample as the square root of Simpson's diversity index over productive rearrangements. What TCRdb holds here is the immuneACCESS table cut down to in-frame rearrangements. Part of the clones is not present; checked against another copy, under half of the missing clones reflect an unresolved V gene, and the others are unexplained. V, J and clone size are taken as reported in that table, and D and trimming were inferred from the DNA itself. This sample holds 100,000 or so clones; 85% to 90% were observed only once. About 30% of the sample goes to the ten largest clones.

Looking up the germline V gene yields CDR1 MNHEY and CDR2 SVGAGI. Germline trimming amounts to 6 bases on V and 7 bases on J, with 2 as the count of junction bases outside the gene matches. CDR3 length: 13 amino acids, cysteine to phenylalanine. The entry retains the CDR3 DNA only, 39 bases that are in frame from base 1. Collaborating institutions collected whole blood in K2EDTA tubes following their own protocols. For TCRbeta analysis, collaborators shipped samples as frozen whole blood, isolated PBMCs, or DNA extracted from either of those sample types. The receptor comes from a woman aged 80 or older with acute or convalescent COVID-19. Source material: peripheral blood. Rearrangement joined TRBV6-5 to TRBJ2-2, with TRBD2 identical over 10 junction bases. The nucleotide sequence reads TGTGCCAGCAGACTAGCGGGGATCGGGGAGCTGTTTTTT. Protein translation: CASRLAGIGELFF.